Included here is one T cell receptor beta chain sequence, with context. What it binds is not known. Patients with autoimmune history or systemic immunosuppression were excluded. Some clones are missing from TCRdb's copy, which holds only in-frame ones; the method was immunoSEQ multiplex PCR. The sample yields more than 35,000 clones, under 90% seen once. The data derive from a study of OX40 agonist ivuxolimab in advanced cancers. Study-level information: The dose-escalation cohort was roughly 84% male, with a mean age of around 60 years, ranging about 23 to 79. Three patients had partial responses: one hepatocellular carcinoma, two cutaneous melanoma.

The CDR3 extends over 15 amino acids. CDR1 and CDR2 (germline): LNHNV, YYDKDF (reference sequence). J gave up 6 bases and V 1 base, and 7 bases lay outside the gene matches. Study-level points and caveats: In a subset of nonresponders, normalized T-cell clonal expansion was also low.

This chain connects TRBV15 to TRBJ2-3, with TRBD2 identical over 7 bases. The input for sequencing was CD4+ or CD8+ T cells sorted from blood, taken in a trial of the OX40 agonist ivuxolimab. This TCR was sampled from an adult with an advanced solid tumor such as melanoma, head and neck, liver or kidney cancer. The CDR3: CATSRGGGRTDTQYF. CDR3 bases: TGTGCCACCAGCAGAGGGGGAGGGAGGACCGATACGCAGTATTTT.